Below, 15 T cell receptor beta chains from the same sample are listed, as sequenced in a study of shared clonotypes between healthy human individuals. TCRdb's table, derived via immunoSEQ multiplex PCR, lists solely in-frame clones and lacks some. The table lists some 1.5 million clones, roughly 96% of them singletons. What was sequenced was naive CD4+ T cells sorted from blood. This sample's subset: CD45RA+ positively selected. Receptors were obtained from a man aged 25 to 40 in good health.

The chain couples TRBV10-3 to TRBJ1-2; 8 nucleotides match TRBD1. This CDR3 is built from 12 residues. Germline V gives CDR1 ENHRY, CDR2 SYGVKD. V trimming: 6 bases; J trimming: 8 bases; junction bases outside the gene matches: 5. CDR3 region: CAIRGQVKGYTF. The CDR3 nucleotides are TGTGCCATCAGGGGACAGGTGAAGGGCTACACCTTC.

This sequence joins TRBV7-9 and TRBJ2-5, with 11 bases that match TRBD1. CDR3 size: 14 residues. The V and J ends lost 5 bases and 4 bases, in that order; junction bases with no gene match: 3. In germline, CDR1 is SEHNR, CDR2 FQNEAQ (reference sequence). The CDR3, as DNA: TGTGCCAGCAGCCCCGGGACAGGGGGAGAGACCCAGTACTTC. Protein product: CASSPGTGGETQYF.

This sequence joins TRBV29-1 and TRBJ2-7; tentatively, D is TRBD2 (6 bases). CDR3 length equals 14 residues. CDR1 is SQVTM and CDR2 is ANQGSEA in the germline V gene. V was trimmed by 5 bases and J by 1 base, leaving 15 bases between them. The CDR3 sequence: CSVPILAESYEQYF. In nucleotides, the CDR3 is TGCAGCGTTCCCATATTAGCGGAGTCCTACGAGCAGTACTTC.

The chain uses TRBV14 and TRBJ2-5; 8 positions agree with TRBD1. Germline V gives CDR1 SGHDN, CDR2 FVKESK. V shed 4 bases, J shed 2 bases, and the junction held 6 bases outside the gene matches. CDR3 length equals 15 residues. The CDR3: CASSPIRGRQETQYF. CDR3 DNA: TGTGCCAGCAGCCCGATCAGGGGGCGGCAAGAGACCCAGTACTTC.

The chain uses TRBV18 and TRBJ2-2; 10 positions agree with TRBD1. The germline V gene encodes CDR1 KGHSH and CDR2 LQKENI. Trimming took 4 bases from V and 5 from J; bases not matched to a gene: 13. The CDR3 runs 18 residues. Here the CDR3 reads CASSLNPGQGTGTGELFF. The CDR3 nucleotides read TGTGCCAGCTCACTCAACCCGGGACAGGGGACCGGAACCGGGGAGCTGTTTTTT. Full variable domain (outside the CDR3, taken from reference TRBV18 and TRBJ2-2): NAGVMQNPRHLVRRRGQEARLRCSPMKGHSHVYWYRQLPEEGLKFMVYLQKENIIDESGMPKERFSAEFPKEGPSILRIQQVVRGDSAAYFCASSLNPGQGTGTGELFFGEGSRLTVL.

The genes are TRBV11-3 and TRBJ2-2; D is ambiguous. From germline, CDR1 is SGHNT and CDR2 YENEEA. The germline V and J ends were trimmed by 5 bases and 2 bases, with 9 bases remaining between them. The CDR3 covers 14 residues. The CDR3 bases are TGTGCCAGCAGCGCGATGTCTAACACCGGGGAGCTGTTTTTT. Protein sequence: CASSAMSNTGELFF.

The V and J genes are TRBV5-1 and TRBJ1-1; 9 bases line up with TRBD1. Per germline, CDR1 SGHRS and CDR2 YFSETQ. This CDR3 comprises 16 residues. J was trimmed by 0 bases and V by 3 bases; bases with no gene match: 6. The CDR3 DNA reads as TGCGCCAGCAGCTCAACGAGGACAGGGGTGAACACTGAAGCTTTCTTT. It yields the protein CASSSTRTGVNTEAFF.

The CDR3 nucleotides are TGTGCCAGCAGTCCAGGGACCGGGACTCTGCCCCAGCATTTT. It specifies CASSPGTGTLPQHF. The chain combines TRBV28 with TRBJ1-5; the D gene is possibly TRBD1 (5 bases). The CDR3 runs to 14 residues. V was cut by 5 bases and J by 9 bases, with 17 bases left in between. CDR1 MDHEN and CDR2 SYDVKM come from the germline V gene.

This chain connects TRBV7-6 to TRBJ1-5; D is unresolved. V was pared by 2 bases and J by 2 bases, with 7 bases between. Germline CDR1 and CDR2: SGHVS and FNYEAQ. The CDR3 has 14 residues. The CDR3 sequence: CASSLRSGNQPQHF. The CDR3 region has the DNA TGTGCCAGCAGCTTACGTTCCGGCAATCAGCCCCAGCATTTT. The full variable domain, rest sourced from reference TRBV7-6 and TRBJ1-5, is GAGVSQSPRYKVTKRGQDVALRCDPISGHVSLYWYRQALGQGPEFLTYFNYEAQQDKSGLPNDRFSAERPEGSISTLTIQRTEQRDSAMYRCASSLRSGNQPQHFGDGTRLSIL.

The rearrangement joins TRBV6-5 to TRBJ2-5; a weak D match, TRBD2 (6 bases). This CDR3 region has 15 residues. V was shortened by 3 bases and J by 5 bases, with 16 bases between the two germline ends. Per the germline V gene, CDR1 is MNHEY and CDR2 is SVGAGI. CDR3 coding DNA: TGTGCCAGCAGTTATTGGAGGGGCGGCGTGGAGACCCAGTACTTC. Amino acids: CASSYWRGGVETQYF.

V and J are TRBV27 and TRBJ2-1; D remains ambiguous. V lost 2 bases to trimming and J lost 1 base, with 15 bases between them. The CDR3 loop spans 17 amino acids. In germline, CDR1 is MNHEY, CDR2 SMNVEV (reference sequence). This CDR3 reads CASSLSFYALSYNEQFF. The CDR3 bases are TGTGCCAGCAGTTTAAGCTTTTACGCATTATCCTACAATGAGCAGTTCTTC.

This rearrangement joins TRBV7-8 to TRBJ2-1; D not certain. V was trimmed by 5 bases and J by 6 bases, leaving 14 bases between them. CDR3 length: 14 amino acids. Germline CDR1 SGHVS, CDR2 FQNEAQ. DNA for the CDR3: TGTGCCAGCAGCCTAGGCCCCAGCACCAATGAGCAGTTCTTC. It codes for CASSLGPSTNEQFF.

CDR3 amino acids: CASSAGTGPSYEQYF. The DNA of the CDR3 is TGCGCCAGCAGCGCCGGGACAGGGCCCTCCTACGAGCAGTACTTC. J is TRBJ2-7 and V is TRBV5-1, with 9 bases matching TRBD1. CDR3 size: 15 residues. CDR1 and CDR2 from the germline V gene are SGHRS and YFSETQ. J gave up 0 bases and V 4 bases, and 5 bases lay outside the gene matches.

In its sample, this clone was seen once. The V and J genes are TRBV11-3 and TRBJ2-5; 8 nucleotides agree with TRBD2. CDR1 and CDR2 from the germline V gene are SGHNT and YENEEA. The trim removed 3 bases at V and 4 bases at J, leaving 1 base unmatched. This CDR3 comprises 13 residues. This CDR3 is CASSFRGGETQYF. The CDR3 nucleotides are TGTGCCAGCAGCTTTCGGGGGGGAGAGACCCAGTACTTC. Complete variable domain (other parts from reference TRBV11-3 and TRBJ2-5): EAGVVQSPRYKIIEKKQPVAFWCNPISGHNTLYWYLQNLGQGPELLIRYENEEAVDDSQLPKDRFSAERLKGVDSTLKIQPAELGDSAVYLCASSFRGGETQYFGPGTRLLVL.

The chain links TRBV9 to TRBJ2-1, with 7 bases lining up with TRBD1. CDR3 length: 14 amino acids. Germline CDR1 and CDR2: SGDLS and YYNGEE. J lost 7 bases, V lost 3 bases, and 7 bases had no gene match. CDR3 coding DNA: TGTGCCAGCAGCGCCAGGGACAGAATGAATGAGCAGTTCTTC. It specifies CASSARDRMNEQFF.